This T cell receptor (beta chain) was recovered during a study of T cells in Graves' hyperthyroidism and ophthalmopathy. Study context: Peripheral blood specimens were obtained at initial diagnosis, prior to any treatment.

The CDR3 covers 16 residues. After removal of 5 bases from V and 3 bases from J, the junction contained 8 bases not matched to a gene. The germline V gene encodes CDR1 SGHTA and CDR2 FQGNSA. It was RNA transcripts that yielded the amplified TCR beta CDR3 regions. TCR CDR3 underwent first-round RT-PCR with the HTBI primer set. TCRdb fed the multiplex PCR reads into MiXCR, producing one record per CDR3 protein. Of about 96,000 distinct CDR3 sequences listed, around 50% are singletons. About this clonotype itself: Its antigen is not identified.

Broader study findings: Blood samples included most of the expanded thyroid clonotypes exceeding 0.001.

The sequenced material came from blood. The receptor's source is a woman aged 40-49 years with Graves' hyperthyroidism. This chain joins TRBV7-2 and TRBJ2-2, with TRBD2 matching over 8 bases. The CDR3 coding sequence is TGTGCCAGCAGCCAAGAAAAACTAGCGGACACCGGGGAGCTGTTTTTT. Its protein product is CASSQEKLADTGELFF.